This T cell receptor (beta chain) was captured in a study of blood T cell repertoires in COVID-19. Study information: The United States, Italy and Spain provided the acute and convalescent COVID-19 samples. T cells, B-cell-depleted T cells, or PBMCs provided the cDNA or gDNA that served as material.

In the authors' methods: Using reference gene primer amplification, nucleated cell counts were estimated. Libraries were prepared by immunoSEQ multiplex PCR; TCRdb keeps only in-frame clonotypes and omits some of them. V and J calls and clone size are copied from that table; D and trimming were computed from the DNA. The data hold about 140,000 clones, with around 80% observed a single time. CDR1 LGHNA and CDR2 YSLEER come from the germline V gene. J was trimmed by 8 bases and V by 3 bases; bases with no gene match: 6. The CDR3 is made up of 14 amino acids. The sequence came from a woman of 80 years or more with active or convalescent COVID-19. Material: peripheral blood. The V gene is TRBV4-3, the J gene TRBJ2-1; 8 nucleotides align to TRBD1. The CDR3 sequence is CASSQRTGFDEQFF. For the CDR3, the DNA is TGCGCCAGCAGCCAGAGGACAGGGTTCGATGAGCAGTTCTTC.